The 21 T cell receptor beta chains in this list originate from one sample, sequenced in a study of Tregs in tolerant kidney transplant recipients. Generated by immunoSEQ multiplex PCR, the TCRdb table keeps only in-frame clones and is missing some. The sample contains approximately 65,000 clones, roughly 89% of which appear only once. The sequencing sample was made of CD4+ T cells from blood. These receptors were collected from a human donor in good health.

This clone was observed a few times. V gene TRBV30 combines with J gene TRBJ1-1; tentative D call: TRBD1 (6 bases). Germline V gene data show CDR1 as GTSNPN and CDR2 as SVGIG (reference sequence). Trimming removed 0 bases from V and 5 bases from J, with 13 bases in between. This CDR3 spans 14 amino acids. This CDR3 is CAWSVGTWETEAFF. The CDR3 region has the DNA TGTGCCTGGAGTGTTGGGACATGGGAGACTGAAGCTTTCTTT.

The rearrangement links TRBV4-1 to TRBJ1-1; no clear D gene. Germline V gives CDR1 MGHRA, CDR2 YSYEKL. The V and J ends lost 1 base and 4 bases respectively, with 19 bases between them. CDR3 length equals 17 residues. CDR3 amino acids: CASSQVVGLGMATEAFF. In DNA form, the CDR3 reads TGCGCCAGCAGCCAAGTCGTAGGTTTAGGCATGGCCACTGAAGCTTTCTTT.

This clone has ten or more counts. The rearrangement uses TRBV7-9 and TRBJ2-1; maybe TRBD2 (5 bases). Trimming shortened V by 5 bases and J by 7 bases, and 9 bases separated the two germline ends. The CDR3 is 12 residues long. CDR1 is SEHNR and CDR2 is FQNEAQ in the germline V gene (reference sequence). CDR3 region: CASSRRGNEQFF. The CDR3 DNA reads as TGTGCCAGCAGCCGGCGAGGGAATGAGCAGTTCTTC. The entire variable domain, with the rest obtained from reference TRBV7-9 and TRBJ2-1, is as follows: DTGVSQNPRHKITKRGQNVTFRCDPISEHNRLYWYRQTLGQGPEFLTYFQNEAQLEKSRLLSDRFSAERPKGSFSTLEIQRTEQGDSAMYLCASSRRGNEQFFGPGTRLTVL.

The rearrangement uses TRBV29-1 and TRBJ2-5; 11 bases line up with TRBD2. The length of the CDR3 is 14 residues. CDR1 SQVTM and CDR2 ANQGSEA come from the germline V gene. V was clipped by 6 bases and J by 5 bases; unmatched bases: 8. For the CDR3, the DNA is TGCAGCGTCCCACTAGCGGGAGCTCTGGAGACCCAGTACTTC. Translating it yields CSVPLAGALETQYF.

This clone has only one observation. V and J are TRBV10-3 and TRBJ2-5; 9 bases line up with TRBD1. The V segment lost 6 bases and the J segment 4 bases; nucleotides outside the gene matches: 3. The CDR3 sequence is 13 residues long. Germline values: CDR1 ENHRY, CDR2 SYGVKD. Written as DNA, the CDR3 is TGTGCCATCAGGGAACAGGGGGCAGAGACCCAGTACTTC. This codes for CAIREQGAETQYF.

V is TRBV7-3 and J is TRBJ2-5; D may be TRBD2 (6 bases). Per the germline V gene, CDR1 is SGHTA and CDR2 is FQGTGA. The CDR3 runs 15 residues. Trimming stripped 5 bases from V and 2 bases from J, with 15 bases between. The CDR3, as DNA: TGTGCCAGCAGCCGGGCGGGACCTGGTCAAGAGACCCAGTACTTC. It encodes CASSRAGPGQETQYF.

The chain couples TRBV7-6 to TRBJ2-5; D is possibly TRBD2 (7 bases). CDR1 is SGHVS, CDR2 FNYEAQ, per germline. Trimming stripped 2 bases from V and 4 bases from J, with 23 bases between. The CDR3 extends over 18 amino acids. This CDR3 is CASSLLNREAGVTETQYF. CDR3 in DNA: TGTGCCAGCAGCTTACTGAACAGGGAGGCGGGAGTCACAGAGACCCAGTACTTC.

V is TRBV2 and J is TRBJ2-7; 7 bases line up with TRBD1. Per germline, CDR1 SNHLY and CDR2 FYNNEI. The V and J ends lost 6 bases and 2 bases, in that order; junction bases with no gene match: 7. The CDR3 loop spans 14 amino acids. In nucleotides, the CDR3 is TGTGCCAGCAGGGATGGGACAGCAACCTACGAGCAGTACTTC. Protein: CASRDGTATYEQYF.

By its share, this clone is medium-sized. This chain uses TRBV2 with TRBJ2-7, with a tentative D call TRBD2 (7 bases). Trimming took off 6 bases at V and 7 bases at J, with 16 bases between the two ends. The CDR3 totals 13 residues. Looked up from germline, CDR1 is SNHLY and CDR2 is FYNNEI. The CDR3 DNA reads TGTGCCAGCAGGCCGTCGGGGGGCAGGGAGCAGTACTTC. Its protein product is CASRPSGGREQYF.

This chain links TRBV30 with TRBJ1-3; perhaps TRBD1 as D (6 bases). The CDR3 contains 13 residues. With 8 bases removed from V and 0 bases from J, the gap between germline ends came to 11 bases. Germline CDR1 and CDR2: GTSNPN and SVGIG (reference sequence). The CDR3 DNA follows: TGTGCCCGAGGGGGATACTCTGGAAACACCATATATTTT. This encodes CARGGYSGNTIYF. The full variable domain, its missing parts supplied by reference TRBV30 and TRBJ1-3, is SQTIHQWPATLVQPVGSPLSLECTVEGTSNPNLYWYRQAAGRGLQLLFYSVGIGQISSEVPQNLSASRPQDRQFILSSKKLLLSDSGFYLCARGGYSGNTIYFGEGSWLTVV.

Only a few counts were recorded for this clone. The V and J genes are TRBV11-3 and TRBJ2-2; D uncertain. Trimming took 3 bases from V and 7 from J, leaving 12 bases between them. CDR3 length equals 14 residues. Germline CDR1 and CDR2: SGHNT and YENEEA. The DNA for the CDR3 is TGTGCCAGCAGCTTGGGCCTTACGGACGGGGAGCTGTTTTTT. It is translated as CASSLGLTDGELFF.

V gene TRBV12-5 combines with J gene TRBJ2-5, with TRBD1 as a possible D gene (5 bases). The CDR3 length is 13 residues. Germline V CDR1 and CDR2: LGHNT, FRNRAP. V shed 1 base and J shed 7 bases, with 10 bases lying between them. Here the CDR3 DNA reads TGTGCTAGTGGTTTGGCCCCCCAGGGGACCCAGTACTTC. This sequence encodes CASGLAPQGTQYF.

The chain recombines TRBV14 with TRBJ2-1, with D perhaps TRBD2 (5 bases). Germline V gene data show CDR1 as SGHDN and CDR2 as FVKESK. V lost 4 bases, J lost 4 bases, and 8 bases lay in between. The CDR3 covers 13 residues. CDR3 sequence: CASSLGVYNEQFF. CDR3 DNA: TGTGCCAGCAGCCTCGGGGTATACAATGAGCAGTTCTTC. Drawing the rest from reference TRBV14 and TRBJ2-1, the complete variable domain is EAGVTQFPSHSVIEKGQTVTLRCDPISGHDNLYWYRRVMGKEIKFLLHFVKESKQDESGMPNNRFLAERTGGTYSTLKVQPAELEDSGVYFCASSLGVYNEQFFGPGTRLTVL.

The chain uses TRBV7-9 and TRBJ1-1; 8 positions match TRBD1. Germline V gives CDR1 SEHNR, CDR2 FQNEAQ (reference sequence). This CDR3 contains 14 residues. Trimming took 5 bases from V and 9 from J; bases not matched to a gene: 11. The CDR3 is CASSPRGDRSQAFF. The CDR3 DNA sequence: TGTGCCAGCAGCCCCCGGGGGGACAGGTCCCAAGCTTTCTTT. The complete variable domain, with remaining parts taken from reference TRBV7-9 and TRBJ1-1, reads DTGVSQNPRHKITKRGQNVTFRCDPISEHNRLYWYRQTLGQGPEFLTYFQNEAQLEKSRLLSDRFSAERPKGSFSTLEIQRTEQGDSAMYLCASSPRGDRSQAFFGQGTRLTVV.

This clone was detected a few times. The V call is TRBV28, the J call TRBJ1-5, with D maybe TRBD1 (5 bases). The CDR3 is made up of 16 amino acids. Looked up from germline, CDR1 is MDHEN and CDR2 is SYDVKM. V gave up 5 bases and J gave up 0 bases, with 14 bases separating them. The CDR3 nucleotides are TGTGCCAGCAGTCTAAGTGGGGACTTTAGCAATCAGCCCCAGCATTTT. Protein: CASSLSGDFSNQPQHF.

CDR3 residues: CASSVNGREWETQYF. The CDR3 DNA reads TGTGCCAGCAGCGTAAATGGCCGGGAGTGGGAGACCCAGTACTTC. The V gene is TRBV9, the J gene TRBJ2-5; possible D gene TRBD2, 6 bases. The germline V and J ends were trimmed by 1 base and 5 bases, with 15 bases remaining between them. This CDR3 region has 15 residues. Per the germline V gene, CDR1 is SGDLS and CDR2 is YYNGEE.

This chain connects TRBV6-5 to TRBJ2-7; D remains unclear. V gave up 6 bases and J gave up 9 bases, with 21 bases separating them. Germline CDR1 MNHEY, CDR2 SVGAGI. The CDR3 covers 14 residues. The CDR3 nucleotides read TGTGCCAGCAGGTCGCCGACCAGGCGATTCGCGCAGTACTTC. It is translated as CASRSPTRRFAQYF.

This chain's CDR3 is CASSSSGGDTQYF. The CDR3 coding sequence is TGTGCCAGCAGTTCTAGCGGCGGAGATACGCAGTATTTT. V usage is TRBV7-3 and J usage is TRBJ2-3, with 7 bases identical to TRBD2. The V gene's germline CDR1 is SGHTA and CDR2 FQGTGA. The CDR3 length is 13 residues. Trimming removed 6 bases from V and 5 bases from J; junction bases left unmatched: 5.

The genes are TRBV6-6 and TRBJ2-1, with D tentatively TRBD1 (6 bases). This CDR3 is 14 amino acids long. Trimming removed 10 bases at V and 10 bases at J, with 23 bases between. Germline-derived CDR1 and CDR2 are MNHNY and SVGAGI (reference sequence). The DNA for the CDR3 is TGTGCCACCATGCCCAGAGGGGGTAGCTACGAGCAGTTCTTC. Its protein is CATMPRGGSYEQFF.

The chain has TRBV19 and TRBJ2-3, with D tentatively TRBD1 (5 bases). From germline, CDR1 is LNHDA and CDR2 SQIVND (reference sequence). The V gene lost 5 bases and the J gene lost 0 bases, with 12 bases spanning the gap. This CDR3 region has 15 residues. CDR3 loop: CASSLTGASTDTQYF. The CDR3, as DNA: TGTGCCAGTAGTCTAACAGGAGCTAGCACAGATACGCAGTATTTT.

The V gene is TRBV11-1, the J gene TRBJ2-1, with 10 bases matching TRBD2. The CDR3 has 14 amino acids. CDR1 is SGHAT and CDR2 is FQDESV in the germline V gene (reference sequence). Trimming removed 5 bases from V and 6 bases from J; junction bases left unmatched: 4. In nucleotides, the CDR3 is TGTGCCAGCAGCACGGGGACTAGCGTCAATGAGCAGTTCTTC. It is translated as CASSTGTSVNEQFF. The full variable domain, with the rest looked up from reference TRBV11-1 and TRBJ2-1, is EAEVAQSPRYKITEKSQAVAFWCDPISGHATLYWYRQILGQGPELLVQFQDESVVDDSQLPKDRFSAERLKGVDSTLKIQPAELGDSAMYLCASSTGTSVNEQFFGPGTRLTVL.